These T cell receptor beta chains were read from a single sample in a study of beta chain features in type 1 diabetes. Profiling relied on immunoSEQ multiplex PCR, and the TCRdb table lists in-frame clones only, not all of them. This sample has hundreds of thousands of clones, with about a sixth found just once. The sequencing input was naive CD4+ T cells from blood. These receptors came from a man between 18 and 35 years old in good health. CDR3s include the opening cysteine and the closing phenylalanine or tryptophan. The order of the fields is J gene, D gene, V gene, clone size, CDR3 protein, CDR3 DNA. A D gene is named only where the DNA matches it firmly. Clone size is given for some rows only: seen once, a few or many times, or a class if the clone is expanded.

j_gene: TRBJ1-5; d_gene: TRBD1; v_gene: TRBV7-9; abundance: -; CDR3aa: CASSSGQGDSNQPQHF; CDR3nt: TGTGCCAGCAGTTCAGGACAGGGGGATAGCAATCAGCCCCAGCATTTT
j_gene: TRBJ1-5; d_gene: -; v_gene: TRBV19; abundance: -; CDR3aa: CATSPPVGKADQPQHF; CDR3nt: TGTGCCACATCCCCACCGGTAGGAAAGGCCGATCAGCCCCAGCATTTT
j_gene: TRBJ1-1; d_gene: TRBD1; v_gene: TRBV29-1; abundance: -; CDR3aa: CSSDRGRNTEAFF; CDR3nt: TGCAGCTCGGACAGGGGGCGGAACACTGAAGCTTTCTTT
j_gene: TRBJ2-4; d_gene: TRBD1; v_gene: TRBV28; abundance: -; CDR3aa: CASSLPGGGKNIQYF; CDR3nt: TGTGCCAGCAGTTTACCAGGGGGCGGAAAAAACATTCAGTACTTC
j_gene: TRBJ2-3; d_gene: -; v_gene: TRBV28; abundance: -; CDR3aa: CASTDRTDTQYF; CDR3nt: TGTGCCAGCACCGATCGGACAGATACGCAGTATTTT
j_gene: TRBJ1-4; d_gene: -; v_gene: TRBV5-6; abundance: -; CDR3aa: CASSLRQPRSQKLFF; CDR3nt: TGTGCCAGCAGCTTGAGACAGCCTCGATCCCAAAAACTGTTTTTT
j_gene: TRBJ1-1; d_gene: TRBD1; v_gene: TRBV7-8; abundance: -; CDR3aa: CASSSGQGRTTEAFF; CDR3nt: TGTGCCAGCAGCTCCGGACAGGGGCGAACCACTGAAGCTTTCTTT
j_gene: TRBJ2-7; d_gene: -; v_gene: TRBV5-7; abundance: few; CDR3aa: CASSPETGYEQYF; CDR3nt: TGTGCCAGCAGCCCGGAGACAGGCTACGAGCAGTACTTC
j_gene: TRBJ2-7; d_gene: -; v_gene: TRBV25-1; abundance: -; CDR3aa: CASSEYDRLYEQYF; CDR3nt: TGTGCCAGCAGTGAATACGACAGGTTATACGAGCAGTACTTC
j_gene: TRBJ2-7; d_gene: -; v_gene: TRBV7-2; abundance: -; CDR3aa: CASSSSSYEQYF; CDR3nt: TGTGCCAGCAGCTCCAGCTCCTACGAGCAGTACTTC
j_gene: TRBJ2-7; d_gene: TRBD1; v_gene: TRBV7-2; abundance: few; CDR3aa: CASSPRQGGSYEQYF; CDR3nt: TGTGCCAGCAGCCCTAGACAGGGGGGCTCCTACGAGCAGTACTTC
j_gene: TRBJ1-4; d_gene: -; v_gene: TRBV7-9; abundance: many; CDR3aa: CASSLTESADEKLFF; CDR3nt: TGTGCCAGCAGCTTAACCGAGTCAGCGGATGAAAAACTGTTTTTT
j_gene: TRBJ2-1; d_gene: -; v_gene: TRBV6-4; abundance: -; CDR3aa: CARAYNEQFF; CDR3nt: TGTGCCAGGGCCTACAATGAGCAGTTCTTC
j_gene: TRBJ2-7; d_gene: TRBD1; v_gene: TRBV30; abundance: -; CDR3aa: CAADRVGYEQYF; CDR3nt: TGTGCCGCGGACAGGGTGGGCTACGAGCAGTACTTC
j_gene: TRBJ2-7; d_gene: TRBD1; v_gene: TRBV27; abundance: -; CDR3aa: CASTPGQGYEQYF; CDR3nt: TGTGCCAGTACCCCGGGACAGGGTTACGAGCAGTACTTC
j_gene: TRBJ1-2; d_gene: -; v_gene: TRBV7-9; abundance: -; CDR3aa: CASSSWALANYGYTF; CDR3nt: TGTGCCAGCAGCTCTTGGGCCTTAGCTAACTATGGCTACACCTTC
j_gene: TRBJ2-7; d_gene: -; v_gene: TRBV6-5; abundance: once; CDR3aa: CASSYSLGNYEQYF; CDR3nt: TGTGCCAGCAGTTACTCTCTGGGCAACTACGAGCAGTACTTC
j_gene: TRBJ2-5; d_gene: -; v_gene: TRBV5-4; abundance: -; CDR3aa: CASSLGLETETQYF; CDR3nt: TGTGCCAGCAGCTTGGGACTAGAGACGGAGACCCAGTACTTC
j_gene: TRBJ2-5; d_gene: -; v_gene: TRBV7-8; abundance: -; CDR3aa: CASSLSGRQETQYF; CDR3nt: TGTGCCAGCAGCTTAAGCGGCAGACAAGAGACCCAGTACTTC
j_gene: TRBJ2-5; d_gene: -; v_gene: TRBV5-1; abundance: -; CDR3aa: CASSPSGPVGETQYF; CDR3nt: TGCGCCAGCAGCCCCTCAGGTCCGGTCGGGGAGACCCAGTACTTC
j_gene: TRBJ2-6; d_gene: -; v_gene: TRBV6-5; abundance: -; CDR3aa: CAISSGANVLTF; CDR3nt: TGTGCCATCAGTTCGGGGGCCAACGTCCTGACTTTC
j_gene: TRBJ1-1; d_gene: -; v_gene: TRBV27; abundance: few; CDR3aa: CASGLKGGAFF; CDR3nt: TGTGCCAGCGGTCTCAAAGGTGGAGCTTTCTTT
j_gene: TRBJ1-2; d_gene: TRBD1; v_gene: TRBV30; abundance: few; CDR3aa: CAWSTTQGAGYTF; CDR3nt: TGTGCCTGGAGTACAACTCAGGGGGCTGGCTACACCTTC
j_gene: TRBJ2-5; d_gene: -; v_gene: TRBV4-1; abundance: -; CDR3aa: CASSRTGSPGETQYF; CDR3nt: TGCGCCAGCAGCCGAACCGGGAGCCCAGGGGAGACCCAGTACTTC
j_gene: TRBJ2-5; d_gene: TRBD1; v_gene: TRBV28; abundance: few; CDR3aa: CASSLSSTGQETQYF; CDR3nt: TGTGCCAGCAGCCTTTCCTCGACAGGGCAAGAGACCCAGTACTTC
j_gene: TRBJ2-7; d_gene: TRBD2; v_gene: TRBV9; abundance: -; CDR3aa: CASSVGVGTSGRAVYEQYF; CDR3nt: TGTGCCAGCAGCGTAGGCGTTGGGACTAGCGGGAGGGCCGTGTACGAGCAGTACTTC
j_gene: TRBJ2-1; d_gene: -; v_gene: TRBV5-1; abundance: -; CDR3aa: CASSLRLAHLNEQFF; CDR3nt: TGCGCCAGCAGCTTGCGCCTAGCCCATCTGAATGAGCAGTTCTTC
j_gene: TRBJ2-1; d_gene: TRBD1; v_gene: TRBV12-5; abundance: -; CDR3aa: CASGLRFWDRSSYNEQFF; CDR3nt: TGTGCTAGTGGTTTGCGATTTTGGGACAGAAGCTCCTACAATGAGCAGTTCTTC
j_gene: TRBJ2-7; d_gene: -; v_gene: TRBV28; abundance: -; CDR3aa: CASSSPRNEQYF; CDR3nt: TGTGCCAGCAGTTCCCCCCGAAACGAGCAGTACTTC
j_gene: TRBJ2-7; d_gene: -; v_gene: TRBV28; abundance: -; CDR3aa: CASAAGQTSYEQYF; CDR3nt: TGTGCCAGCGCAGCGGGACAGACATCCTACGAGCAGTACTTC
j_gene: TRBJ2-3; d_gene: TRBD2; v_gene: TRBV7-2; abundance: few; CDR3aa: CASSSRLAGWADTQYF; CDR3nt: TGTGCCAGCAGCTCAAGACTAGCGGGCTGGGCAGATACGCAGTATTTT
j_gene: TRBJ1-2; d_gene: -; v_gene: TRBV2; abundance: -; CDR3aa: CASSEARLASTNYGYTF; CDR3nt: TGTGCCAGCAGTGAAGCGCGTTTGGCCAGTACTAACTATGGCTACACCTTC